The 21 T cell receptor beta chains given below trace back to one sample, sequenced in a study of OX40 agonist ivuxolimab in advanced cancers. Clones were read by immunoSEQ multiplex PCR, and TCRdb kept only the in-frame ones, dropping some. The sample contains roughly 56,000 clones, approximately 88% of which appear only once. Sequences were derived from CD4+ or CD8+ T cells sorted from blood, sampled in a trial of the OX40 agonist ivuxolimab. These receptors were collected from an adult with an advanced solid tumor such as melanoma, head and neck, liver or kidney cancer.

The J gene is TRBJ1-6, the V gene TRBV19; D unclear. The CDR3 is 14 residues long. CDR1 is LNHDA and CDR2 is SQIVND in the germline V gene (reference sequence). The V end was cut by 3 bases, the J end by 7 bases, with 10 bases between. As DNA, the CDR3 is TGTGCCAGTAGTATGGGCCTAGTCAATTCACCCCTCCACTTT. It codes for CASSMGLVNSPLHF.

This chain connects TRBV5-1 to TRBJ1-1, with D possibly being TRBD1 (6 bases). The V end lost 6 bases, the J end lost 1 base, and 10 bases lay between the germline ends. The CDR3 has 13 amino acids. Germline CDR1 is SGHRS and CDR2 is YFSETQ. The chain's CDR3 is CASTSQGNTEAFF. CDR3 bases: TGCGCCAGCACCTCACAGGGGAACACTGAAGCTTTCTTT.

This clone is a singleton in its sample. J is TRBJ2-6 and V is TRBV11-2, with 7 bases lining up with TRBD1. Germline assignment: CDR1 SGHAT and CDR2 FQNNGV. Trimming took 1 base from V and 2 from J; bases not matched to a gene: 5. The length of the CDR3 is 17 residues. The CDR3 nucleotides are TGTGCCAGCAGCTTAGGGAGACAGGGTGCTGGGGCCAACGTCCTGACTTTC. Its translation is CASSLGRQGAGANVLTF.

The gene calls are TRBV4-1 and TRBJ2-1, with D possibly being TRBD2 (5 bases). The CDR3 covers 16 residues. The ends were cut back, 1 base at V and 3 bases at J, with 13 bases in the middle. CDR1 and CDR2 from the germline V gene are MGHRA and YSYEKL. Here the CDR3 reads CASSQGPSGSYNEQFF. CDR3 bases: TGCGCCAGCAGCCAAGGCCCGAGTGGGAGCTACAATGAGCAGTTCTTC.

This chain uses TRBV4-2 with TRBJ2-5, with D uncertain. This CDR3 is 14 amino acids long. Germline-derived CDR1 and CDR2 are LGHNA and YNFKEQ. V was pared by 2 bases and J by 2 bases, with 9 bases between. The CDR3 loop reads CASSQTRLQETQYF. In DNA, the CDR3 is TGTGCCAGCAGCCAAACGCGACTTCAAGAGACCCAGTACTTC.

Here the CDR3 DNA reads TGTGCCAGCAGCAGACCAACACTATCCTACGAGCAGTACTTC. It is translated as CASSRPTLSYEQYF. The chain is built from TRBV2 and TRBJ2-7; D remains unclear. This CDR3 spans 14 amino acids. Germline CDR1 reads SNHLY; CDR2 reads FYNNEI. Trimming removed 6 bases at V and 1 base at J, with 13 bases between.

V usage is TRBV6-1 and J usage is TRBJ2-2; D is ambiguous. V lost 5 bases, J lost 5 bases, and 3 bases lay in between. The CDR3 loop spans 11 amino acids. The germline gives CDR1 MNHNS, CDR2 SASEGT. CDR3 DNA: TGTGCCAGCAGTTGGACCGGGGAGCTGTTTTTT. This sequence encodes CASSWTGELFF.

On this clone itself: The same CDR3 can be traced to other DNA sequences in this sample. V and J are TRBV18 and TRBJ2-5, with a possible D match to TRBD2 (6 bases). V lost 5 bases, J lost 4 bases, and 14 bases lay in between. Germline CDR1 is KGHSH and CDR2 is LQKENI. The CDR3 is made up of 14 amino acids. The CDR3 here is CASSVTGDRETQYF. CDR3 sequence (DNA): TGTGCCAGCTCAGTGACGGGGGATCGAGAGACCCAGTACTTC.

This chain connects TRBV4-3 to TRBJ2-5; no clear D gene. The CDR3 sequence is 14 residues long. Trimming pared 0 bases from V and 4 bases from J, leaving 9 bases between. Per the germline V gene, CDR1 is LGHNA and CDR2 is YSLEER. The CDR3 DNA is TGCGCCAGCAGCCAAGATTTAGGCGGAGAGACCCAGTACTTC. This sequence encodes CASSQDLGGETQYF.

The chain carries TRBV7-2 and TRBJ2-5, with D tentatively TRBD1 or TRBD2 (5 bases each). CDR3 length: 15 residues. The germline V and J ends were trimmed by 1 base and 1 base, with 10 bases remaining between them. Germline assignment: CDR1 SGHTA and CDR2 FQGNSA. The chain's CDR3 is CASSLVVGTQETQYF. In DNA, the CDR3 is TGTGCCAGCAGCTTAGTAGTCGGGACCCAAGAGACCCAGTACTTC.

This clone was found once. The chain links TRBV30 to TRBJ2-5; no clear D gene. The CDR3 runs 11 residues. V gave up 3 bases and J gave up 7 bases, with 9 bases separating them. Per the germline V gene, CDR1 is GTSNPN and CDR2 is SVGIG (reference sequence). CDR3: CAWSIAGTQYF. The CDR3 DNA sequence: TGTGCCTGGAGCATCGCTGGGACCCAGTACTTC.

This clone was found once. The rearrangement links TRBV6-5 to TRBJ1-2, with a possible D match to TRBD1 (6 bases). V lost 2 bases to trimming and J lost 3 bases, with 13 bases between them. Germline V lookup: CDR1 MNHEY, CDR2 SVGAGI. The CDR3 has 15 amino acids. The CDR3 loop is CASSYDPGADYGYTF. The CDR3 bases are TGTGCCAGCAGTTACGACCCGGGGGCAGACTATGGCTACACCTTC.

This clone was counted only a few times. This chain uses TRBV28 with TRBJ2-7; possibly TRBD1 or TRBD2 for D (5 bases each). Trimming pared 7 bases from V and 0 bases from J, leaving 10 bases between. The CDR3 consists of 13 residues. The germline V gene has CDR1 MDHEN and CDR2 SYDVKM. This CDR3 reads CASMRGSSYEQYF. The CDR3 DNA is TGTGCCAGCATGAGGGGCAGCTCCTACGAGCAGTACTTC.

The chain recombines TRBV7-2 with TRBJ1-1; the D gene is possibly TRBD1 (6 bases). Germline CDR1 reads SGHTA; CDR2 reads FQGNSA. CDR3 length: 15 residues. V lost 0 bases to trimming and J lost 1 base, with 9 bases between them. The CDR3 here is CASSLARGGNTEAFF. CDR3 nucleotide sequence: TGTGCCAGCAGCTTAGCCCGAGGGGGGAACACTGAAGCTTTCTTT. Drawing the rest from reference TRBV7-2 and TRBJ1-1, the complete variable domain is GAGVSQSPSNKVTEKGKDVELRCDPISGHTALYWYRQSLGQGLEFLIYFQGNSAPDKSGLPSDRFSAERTGGSVSTLTIQRTQQEDSAVYLCASSLARGGNTEAFFGQGTRLTVV.

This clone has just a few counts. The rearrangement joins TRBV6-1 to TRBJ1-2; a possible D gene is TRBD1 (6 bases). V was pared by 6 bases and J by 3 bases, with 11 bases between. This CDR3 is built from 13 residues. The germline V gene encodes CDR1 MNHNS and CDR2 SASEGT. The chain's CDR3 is CASSDRSYYGYTF. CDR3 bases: TGTGCCAGCAGCGACAGGTCCTACTATGGCTACACCTTC.

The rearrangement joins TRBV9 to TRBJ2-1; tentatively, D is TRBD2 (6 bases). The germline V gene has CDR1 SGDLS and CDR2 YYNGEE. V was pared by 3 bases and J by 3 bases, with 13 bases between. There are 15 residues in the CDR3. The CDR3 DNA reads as TGTGCCAGCAGCGCCCGGGGAGCGGGCTACAATGAGCAGTTCTTC. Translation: CASSARGAGYNEQFF.

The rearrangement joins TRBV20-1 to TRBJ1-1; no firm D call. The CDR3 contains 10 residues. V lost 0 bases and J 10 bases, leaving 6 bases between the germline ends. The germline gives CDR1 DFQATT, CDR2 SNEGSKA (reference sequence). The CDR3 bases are TGCAGTGCTAGAGATCTTAGAGCTTTCTTT. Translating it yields CSARDLRAFF.

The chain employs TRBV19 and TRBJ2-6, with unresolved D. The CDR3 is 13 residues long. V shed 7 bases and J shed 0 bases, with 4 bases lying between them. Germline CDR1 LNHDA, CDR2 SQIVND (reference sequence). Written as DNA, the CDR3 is TGTGCCAGTACCCCCTCTGGGGCCAACGTCCTGACTTTC. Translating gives CASTPSGANVLTF.

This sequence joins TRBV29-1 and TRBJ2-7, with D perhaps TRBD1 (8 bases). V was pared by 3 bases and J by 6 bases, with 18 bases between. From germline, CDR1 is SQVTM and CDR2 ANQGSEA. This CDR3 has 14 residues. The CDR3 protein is CSVDKTGEGVEQYF. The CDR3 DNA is TGCAGCGTTGATAAGACAGGGGAGGGAGTCGAGCAGTACTTC.

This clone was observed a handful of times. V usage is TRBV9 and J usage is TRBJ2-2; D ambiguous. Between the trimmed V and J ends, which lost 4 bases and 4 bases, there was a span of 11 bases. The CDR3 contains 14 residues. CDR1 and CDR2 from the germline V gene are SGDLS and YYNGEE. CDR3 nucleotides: TGTGCCAGCAGCTTCTCAGAAATCACCGGGGAGCTGTTTTTT. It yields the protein CASSFSEITGELFF.

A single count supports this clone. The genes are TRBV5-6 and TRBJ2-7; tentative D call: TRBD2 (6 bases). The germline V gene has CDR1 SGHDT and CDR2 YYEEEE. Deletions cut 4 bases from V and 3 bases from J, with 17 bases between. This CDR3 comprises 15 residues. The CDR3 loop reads CASSPAPGAIYEQYF. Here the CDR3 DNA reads TGTGCCAGCAGCCCTGCTCCGGGAGCTATCTACGAGCAGTACTTC.